This is a list of T cell receptor beta chains from one sample in a study of post-analysis software for immune sequencing data. MiXCR, applied by TCRdb to the PCR reads, yields one record per CDR3 protein. The repertoire holds 650,000 to 900,000 distinct CDR3 sequences, with about 45% as singletons. What was sequenced was blood. Receptors originate from a girl under 18 with multiple sclerosis. Both conserved end residues are part of each CDR3. D genes are given only for firm matches. Some rows have no size entry. The others give once, few or many, or a class for an expanded clone.

D	V	size	J	DNA	CDR3
-	TRBV20-1	-	TRBJ2-7	TGCAGTGCTAGAGATTCTTCGGGGCGGGGACACCTCTACGAGCAGTACTTC	CSARDSSGRGHLYEQYF
-	TRBV29-1	few	TRBJ2-5	TGCAGCGTTGAAAATCCTCCCCCCGGTAGGGAGCAGTACTTC	CSVENPPPGREQYF
TRBD2	TRBV29-1	-	TRBJ2-1	TGCAGCGTTGAAAGCGGGAGCACCAATGAGCAGTTCTTC	CSVESGSTNEQFF
-	TRBV20-1	few	TRBJ2-1	TGCAGTGCACCGGCGCAGAGCTCCTACAATGAGCAGTTCTTC	CSAPAQSSYNEQFF
TRBD1	TRBV20-1	few	TRBJ2-1	TGCAGTGCTAGAGAGGACAGGGCGGGCCAAGAGACCCAGTTCTTC	CSAREDRAGQETQFF
TRBD1	TRBV24-1	-	TRBJ1-2	TGTGCCACCAGTGAGACCGGGACAGGGATTGGCTACACCTTC	CATSETGTGIGYTF
-	TRBV20-1	-	TRBJ2-1	TGCAGTGCTAGAGCCCCCTTTGCGGAGCAGTTCTTC	CSARAPFAEQFF
-	TRBV7-6	-	TRBJ2-5	TGTGCCAGCAGCTCCTTGAAGGGCGGCCTGGGGGAGACCCAGTACTTC	CASSSLKGGLGETQYF
TRBD2	TRBV6-6	-	TRBJ2-7	TGTGCCAGCAGCCACGGAGCCAGCGGGAACTACAAGCAATACTTC	CASSHGASGNYKQYF
-	TRBV7-2	once	TRBJ2-3	TGTGCCAGCAGCTTAGGGGAAGCGGGTACGCAGTATTTT	CASSLGEAGTQYF
TRBD1	TRBV20-1	-	TRBJ1-6	TGCAGTGCAAGGGACAGGGGAAGGAATTCACCCCTCCACTTT	CSARDRGRNSPLHF
TRBD2	TRBV6-2/TRBV6-3	-	TRBJ2-1	TGTGCCAGCACAGAACTAGCGGGCCACAATGAGCAGTTCTTC	CASTELAGHNEQFF
-	TRBV12-3/TRBV12-4	few	TRBJ2-1	TGTGCCAGCAGTTTAGGTGTCCCGGACTACAATGAGCAGTTCTTC	CASSLGVPDYNEQFF
-	TRBV27	-	TRBJ2-7	TGTGCCAGCAGTTGGTCCAATACCTACGAGCAGTACTTC	CASSWSNTYEQYF
-	TRBV20-1	-	TRBJ2-1	TGCAGTGCTTCCGACAGTTTGGGGGGCCAGCAGTTCTTC	CSASDSLGGQQFF
TRBD2	TRBV6-6	-	TRBJ2-7	TGTGCCAGCAGCACGGGACTAGCGGGACCCTACGAGCAGTACTTC	CASSTGLAGPYEQYF
-	TRBV6-2/TRBV6-3	-	TRBJ1-2	TGTGCCAGCAGCTCCGGGACGGTGACTGGGTGGGCTAACTATGGCTACACCTTC	CASSSGTVTGWANYGYTF
-	TRBV5-6	few	TRBJ1-2	TGTGCCAGCAGCTTGGTAGGCTTCGGGGGGTCTGGCTACACCTTC	CASSLVGFGGSGYTF
-	TRBV6-2/TRBV6-3	-	TRBJ1-1	TGTGCCAGCAGTTACTCGAAGGGGTACACTGAAGCTTTCTTT	CASSYSKGYTEAFF
TRBD1	TRBV27	few	TRBJ2-7	TGTGCCAGCAGTGCTCTGACAGGGGATTCCTACGAGCAGTACTTC	CASSALTGDSYEQYF
-	TRBV4-3	-	TRBJ1-2	TGCGCCAGCAGCCAAGAGGTCCCGGGGGGTTCGGGCTATGGCTACACCTTC	CASSQEVPGGSGYGYTF
-	TRBV29-1	-	TRBJ1-2	TGCAGCGTTGGACCTAAGCTTAACTATGGCTACACCTTC	CSVGPKLNYGYTF
TRBD2	TRBV7-2	-	TRBJ2-2	TGTGCCAGCAGCTTAGATTGGGCTAGCGGGAGGATTAGTGGGGAGCTGTTTTTT	CASSLDWASGRISGELFF
-	TRBV29-1	-	TRBJ2-1	TGCAGCGTTGATCAGGGTTGGAGGGACAAGTCCTACAATGAGCAGTTCTTC	CSVDQGWRDKSYNEQFF
TRBD2	TRBV5-1	few	TRBJ2-7	TGCGCCAGCAGCTTGGATGGACTAGCCCACGAGCAGTACTTC	CASSLDGLAHEQYF
TRBD1	TRBV6-1	-	TRBJ1-5	TGTGCCAGCAGAATCACAGGACAGGCCCGGGTTCAGCCCCAGCATTTT	CASRITGQARVQPQHF
-	TRBV24-1	-	TRBJ2-1	TGTGCCACCAGTCCGACCAACCCAGCGCCCAACAATGAGCAGTTCTTC	CATSPTNPAPNNEQFF
-	TRBV12-3/TRBV12-4	-	TRBJ1-2	TGTGCCAGCAGTTTAGGACGGTCCTATGGCTACACCTTC	CASSLGRSYGYTF
-	TRBV10-3	-	TRBJ2-7	TGTGCCATCAGTCTAAAACCGGGGGACAGATTAATTTCCTCCTACGAGCAGTACTTC	CAISLKPGDRLISSYEQYF
TRBD1	TRBV20-1	-	TRBJ1-1	TGCAGTGCGGGCCGGGACAGGGGGGGTTACACTGAAGCTTTCTTT	CSAGRDRGGYTEAFF
-	TRBV12-3/TRBV12-4	few	TRBJ2-5	TGTGCCAGTATGACTACTGGGGAGACCCAGTACTTC	CASMTTGETQYF
TRBD2	TRBV20-1	few	TRBJ2-3	TGCAGTGCTAGAGTTAGCGGGAGCCCACGAAGCACAGATACGCAGTATTTT	CSARVSGSPRSTDTQYF
TRBD1	TRBV27	-	TRBJ1-2	TGTGCCAGCAGTTTAATTCCCAGGGGGCGCAACTATGGCTACACCTTC	CASSLIPRGRNYGYTF
-	TRBV6-1	-	TRBJ2-2	TGTGCCAGCAGGGACACTTTTAATGGGGAGCTGTTTTTT	CASRDTFNGELFF
-	TRBV4-3	once	TRBJ1-1	TGCGCCAGCAGCCAATTACCGACATCGAACACTGAAGCTTTCTTT	CASSQLPTSNTEAFF